The 18 T cell receptor beta chains in this list originate from one sample, sequenced in a study of immune evolution from preneoplasia to lung adenocarcinoma. Libraries were prepared by immunoSEQ multiplex PCR; TCRdb keeps only in-frame clonotypes and omits some of them. The data contain 4,000 to 6,000 clones, about four fifths of them seen just once; the ten biggest clones take up around a tenth. Material for sequencing was FFPE adjacent normal lung tissue. The receptors here all came from a donor of 70 years or more with lung adenocarcinoma.

The rearrangement links TRBV5-4 to TRBJ2-1; 10 bases line up with TRBD2. The germline CDR1 and CDR2 sequences are SGHNT and YYREEE (reference sequence). This CDR3 contains 16 residues. The J segment lost 4 bases and the V segment lost 0 bases, leaving 4 bases of the junction unmatched. The CDR3 sequence: CASSLGGTSEYNEQFF. The CDR3 bases are TGTGCCAGCAGCTTGGGGGGGACTAGCGAATACAATGAGCAGTTCTTC.

CDR3 in amino acids: CASSEWGRGSEKLFF. Here the CDR3 DNA reads TGTGCCAGCAGTGAATGGGGCAGGGGGTCTGAAAAACTGTTTTTT. The J gene is TRBJ1-4, the V gene TRBV25-1; TRBD1 aligns across 7 bases. Germline V gene data show CDR1 as MGHDK and CDR2 as SYGVNS. This CDR3 comprises 15 residues. V lost 1 base to trimming and J lost 7 bases; unmatched junction nucleotides: 6.

The V gene is TRBV7-2, the J gene TRBJ2-2; D not certain. The germline CDR1 and CDR2 sequences are SGHTA and FQGNSA. CDR3 length equals 15 residues. Trimming left V 1 base short and J 8 bases short, with 14 bases between. As DNA, the CDR3 is TGTGCCAGCAGCTTAGTATTGCCGTCGTCGGGGGAGCTGTTTTTT. It specifies CASSLVLPSSGELFF.

This clone appeared once. CDR3 residues: CASRGQGGNQPQHF. DNA of the CDR3: TGTGCCAGCCGTGGACAGGGGGGAAATCAGCCCCAGCATTTT. V gene TRBV19 combines with J gene TRBJ1-5; 10 positions match TRBD1. This CDR3 comprises 14 residues. Trimming cost V 9 bases and J 4 bases; bases outside gene matches: 6. Germline V gene lookup returns CDR1 LNHDA and CDR2 SQIVND (reference sequence).

This clone has only a few counts. V usage is TRBV6-5 and J usage is TRBJ2-1; 10 bases line up with TRBD2. J lost 7 bases, V lost 11 bases, and 11 bases had no gene match. The CDR3 consists of 14 residues. Germline CDR1 reads MNHEY; CDR2 reads SVGAGI. Here the CDR3 DNA reads TGTGCCTCTCGTCGGGGACTAGCGTTTAATGAGCAGTTCTTC. It is translated as CASRRGLAFNEQFF.

The rearrangement links TRBV18 to TRBJ1-1; D ambiguous. The CDR3 runs 14 residues. The germline V and J ends were trimmed by 1 base and 3 bases, with 9 bases remaining between them. The germline V gene encodes CDR1 KGHSH and CDR2 LQKENI. This chain's CDR3 is CASSPQGWDTEAFF. The CDR3 coding sequence is TGTGCCAGCTCACCACAGGGTTGGGACACTGAAGCTTTCTTT.

This clone appeared once. The chain carries TRBV28 and TRBJ1-2; D remains ambiguous. Germline V gene sequence: CDR1 MDHEN, CDR2 SYDVKM. The CDR3 loop spans 12 amino acids. Trimming took 8 bases from V and 3 from J, leaving 10 bases between them. The CDR3 is CASATFYYGYTF. In DNA, the CDR3 is TGTGCCAGCGCTACATTTTACTATGGCTACACCTTC.

The rearrangement joins TRBV11-2 to TRBJ1-3; no reliable D call. V lost 5 bases to trimming and J lost 2 bases, with 16 bases between them. Per the germline V gene, CDR1 is SGHAT and CDR2 is FQNNGV. The CDR3 runs to 16 residues. The CDR3 DNA is TGTGCCAGCAGCCCACAGAGTTTGGCCGCTGGAAACACCATATATTTT. Its translation is CASSPQSLAAGNTIYF.

This clone showed up just a few times. The V gene is TRBV4-1, the J gene TRBJ1-1, with D unclear. Looked up from germline, CDR1 is MGHRA and CDR2 is YSYEKL. CDR3 length equals 17 residues. V dropped 1 base and J dropped 0 bases, with 15 bases sitting between them. CDR3 bases: TGCGCCAGCAGCCAAGCCATAGGTGGGGAAATGAACACTGAAGCTTTCTTT. As protein: CASSQAIGGEMNTEAFF.

The chain has TRBV4-2 and TRBJ2-1, with 11 bases matching TRBD1. Germline CDR1 and CDR2: LGHNA and YNFKEQ. V lost 3 bases to trimming and J lost 8 bases; unmatched junction nucleotides: 9. The CDR3 has 16 amino acids. In DNA form, the CDR3 reads TGTGCCAGCAGCCACCCCCCGGGACAGGGGGTCGATGAGCAGTTCTTC. Translating it yields CASSHPPGQGVDEQFF.

This rearrangement joins TRBV5-6 to TRBJ1-1; D is undetermined. V lost 3 bases, J lost 3 bases, and 9 bases lay in between. Per the germline V gene, CDR1 is SGHDT and CDR2 is YYEEEE. CDR3 length equals 13 residues. CDR3 nucleotides: TGTGCCAGCAGCTGGAAGCCGGACACTGAAGCTTTCTTT. Translating it yields CASSWKPDTEAFF.

The chain links TRBV4-3 to TRBJ2-3; TRBD1 is a possible D gene (6 bases). Per the germline V gene, CDR1 is LGHNA and CDR2 is YSLEER. The V gene lost 0 bases and the J gene lost 4 bases, with 11 bases spanning the gap. The CDR3 is 15 amino acids. The CDR3 is CASSQDAGAADTQYF. CDR3 nucleotides: TGCGCCAGCAGCCAAGATGCAGGGGCCGCAGATACGCAGTATTTT.

V usage is TRBV10-1 and J usage is TRBJ2-7, with D perhaps TRBD1 (5 bases). Trimming shortened V by 6 bases and J by 1 base, and 10 bases separated the two germline ends. The CDR3 has 13 residues. Germline values: CDR1 WNHNN, CDR2 SYGVQD (reference sequence). The CDR3 nucleotides read TGCGCCAGCAGCCCGACAGCTTCCTACGAGCAGTACTTC. It encodes CASSPTASYEQYF.

The chain combines TRBV7-9 with TRBJ2-7; 13 bases match TRBD2. The CDR3 length is 15 residues. Trimming took 6 bases from V and 3 from J; bases not matched to a gene: 5. The germline gives CDR1 SEHNR, CDR2 FQNEAQ (reference sequence). The CDR3, as DNA: TGTGCCAGCAGTCGCGGGACTAGCGGGGTCTACGAGCAGTACTTC. As protein: CASSRGTSGVYEQYF.

The chain has TRBV28 and TRBJ2-1, with a weak D call TRBD2 (5 bases). Trimming took off 2 bases at V and 1 base at J, with 6 bases between the two ends. The CDR3 extends over 14 amino acids. CDR1 and CDR2 from the germline V gene are MDHEN and SYDVKM. This CDR3 reads CASSLLASYNEQFF. The CDR3 nucleotides read TGTGCCAGCAGTTTACTAGCTTCCTACAATGAGCAGTTCTTC.

The rearrangement joins TRBV21-1 to TRBJ1-1; TRBD1 reflects the table's D call only, with no check against the DNA. TRBV21-1 counts as a pseudogene. CDR3 length: 17 residues. Here the CDR3 reads CASSSGTPPKENTEAFF. The DNA for the CDR3 is TGTGCCAGCAGCTCCGGGACACCCCCTAAAGAGAACACTGAAGCTTTCTTT.

The chain carries TRBV6-1 and TRBJ2-7, with TRBD2 matching 10 bases. The CDR3 has 14 amino acids. V shed 8 bases and J 0 bases; nucleotides not matched to a gene: 4. Germline CDR1 is MNHNS and CDR2 is SASEGT. The CDR3 loop is CASDTSGISYEQYF. CDR3 DNA: TGTGCCAGCGATACTAGCGGGATCTCCTACGAGCAGTACTTC.

V and J are TRBV27 and TRBJ1-1; D gene unclear. The CDR3 sequence is 15 residues long. CDR1 is MNHEY, CDR2 SMNVEV, per germline (reference sequence). Between the trimmed V and J ends, which lost 7 bases and 4 bases, there was a span of 19 bases. CDR3: CASTFLWARSTEAFF. The CDR3, as DNA: TGTGCCAGCACCTTTCTTTGGGCGCGGAGCACTGAAGCTTTCTTT.